This is a list of T cell receptor beta chains from one sample in a study of T cell responses to AZD1222 COVID-19 vaccine. Assay used: immunoSEQ multiplex PCR; TCRdb lists only in-frame clones, some missing. The sample includes 45,000 to 50,000 clones, about nine tenths seen only once; the top ten take approximately 5%. The input for sequencing was peripheral blood, taken 28 days after the second AZD1222 dose. The receptors originated from an adult who received the AZD1222 COVID-19 vaccine. CDR3s leave out the opening cysteine and the closing phenylalanine or tryptophan. Each record gives: clone size, V gene, J gene, CDR3 protein. Clone size, where shown, is once, few, many, or a class for clones that have expanded.

>NA|TRBV10-1|TRBJ1-5
ASTVIEEHCGDRGSYSNQPQH
>NA|TRBV3-1/TRBV3-2|TRBJ2-1
ASSQETGDYNEQF
>few|TRBV24-1|TRBJ1-5
ATSSIPGQGYRNQPQH
>NA|TRBV19|TRBJ2-1
ASEKGDPYNEQF
>NA|TRBV2|TRBJ1-2
ASSEAKGAFYGYT
>NA|TRBV7-9|TRBJ2-3
ASSLGLAGASTDTQY
>once|TRBV5-1|TRBJ2-7
ASSHRQGSLGEQY
>NA|TRBV7-2|TRBJ2-7
ASSSFLLVSGRGYEQY
>NA|TRBV29-1|TRBJ1-1
SVARDRAEAF
>NA|TRBV6-5|TRBJ2-1
ASSYSGNNEQF
>NA|TRBV24-1|TRBJ2-3
ATSDQRPGAGWDTQY
>NA|TRBV12-3/TRBV12-4|TRBJ2-2
ASSPGHTGELF
>NA|TRBV5-1|TRBJ2-1
ASSPQGSSYNEQF
>NA|TRBV10-3|TRBJ2-7
AITSVHQGSYEQY
>NA|TRBV12-3/TRBV12-4|TRBJ2-7
ASSFSGREQY
>NA|TRBV6-5|TRBJ2-1
ASTPEGLQYNEQF
>NA|TRBV25-1|TRBJ1-1
ASRAATRNTEAF
>NA|TRBV7-2|TRBJ2-7
ASSSYMGEQY
>NA|TRBV5-6|TRBJ1-3
ASSLYVGTGNTIY
>NA|TRBV3-1/TRBV3-2|TRBJ2-1
ASSAILLAGVGYYNEQF
>NA|TRBV5-1|TRBJ2-7
ASSSGQGVHEQY
>NA|TRBV10-3|TRBJ1-6
AISEGQPNSPLH
>NA|TRBV7-9|TRBJ2-7
ASSLEDRPSHEQY
>NA|TRBV7-6|TRBJ2-2
ASSVPGRTNTGELF
>NA|TRBV6-5|TRBJ1-2
ASSPGQTYGYT
>NA|TRBV9|TRBJ1-1
ASSGGRATEAF
>NA|TRBV23-1|TRBJ2-3
ASSHGRITDTQY
>NA|TRBV18|TRBJ1-1
ASSHAPLGTEAF
>NA|TRBV21-1|TRBJ2-3
ASSKGGTSGSVLWGTQY